This TCR beta chain was retrieved from a study of identical twins. TCRdb reprocessed the 5' RACE reads with MiXCR, giving one entry per CDR3 protein. The sample lists over 250,000 distinct CDR3 sequences; roughly 9% were seen once. J lost 0 bases, V lost 2 bases, and 10 bases had no gene match. Germline-derived CDR1 and CDR2 are MNHEY and SVGAGI. This CDR3 has 19 amino acids. The same data also contributed to another study, on yellow fever vaccine responses in identical twins.

The sequence was collected from a woman under 30 in good health. V is TRBV6-5 and J is TRBJ2-1; TRBD2 matches 10 bases. Sequenced: CD8+ T cells sorted from blood. This chain's CDR3 is CASSYRPTSGVSSYNEQFF. CDR3 nucleotide sequence: TGTGCCAGCAGTTACAGGCCCACTAGCGGGGTTAGCTCCTACAATGAGCAGTTCTTC.